This T cell receptor (beta chain) was found in a study of blood T cell repertoires in COVID-19. Overall study context: Some COVID-19 samples were acute and others convalescent; all came from the United States, Italy and Spain. Sample material is recorded as cDNA or gDNA derived from T cells, B-cell-depleted T cells, or PBMCs.

In the original processing: Reference gene primer amplification yielded estimated nucleated cell counts. Data came from immunoSEQ multiplex PCR; TCRdb stores just in-frame clones and leaves some out. Clone size and the V and J calls come from that table; the DNA yielded D and trimming. The top ten clones hold over 7% of a sample with roughly 93,000 clones, 80% to 90% of them seen once. The V segment lost 5 bases and the J segment 6 bases; nucleotides outside the gene matches: 4. The CDR3 is 13 amino acids. Germline loops: CDR1 SGHAT, CDR2 FQDESV (reference sequence). This clonotype was obtained from a man in his fifties or sixties with acute or convalescent COVID-19. The sample consisted of peripheral blood. This chain links TRBV11-1 with TRBJ1-1; 9 nucleotides match TRBD1. CDR3 in amino acids: CASSRDRDAEAFF. DNA of the CDR3: TGTGCCAGCAGCCGGGACAGGGACGCTGAAGCTTTCTTT.